Each of the 27 T cell receptor beta chains below was sequenced from the same sample in a study of blood T cell repertoires in COVID-19. The assay was immunoSEQ multiplex PCR, and TCRdb's table has in-frame clones only and misses some. The sample records roughly 180,000 clones, 81% being singletons. Sequenced: peripheral blood. Source of these receptors: a woman older than 75 with COVID-19, enrolled during active disease.

Only a few counts were recorded for this clone. The chain employs TRBV3-1 (or the pseudogene TRBV3-2) and TRBJ1-5; D is unclear. This CDR3 has 14 amino acids. Trimming pared 0 bases from V and 6 bases from J, leaving 9 bases between. Germline lookup yields CDR1 LGHDT and CDR2 YNNKEL (reference sequence). The CDR3, as DNA: TGTGCCAGCAGCCAAGATGCGGGGATTCAGCCCCAGCATTTT. This codes for CASSQDAGIQPQHF.

The rearrangement joins TRBV6-2 or TRBV6-3 to TRBJ1-5; TRBD1 matches at 8 bases. Trimming at V came to 4 bases and at J to 0 bases, leaving 8 bases not matched to a gene. CDR3 length: 17 residues. The V gene's germline CDR1 is MNHEY and CDR2 SVGEGT. CDR3 DNA: TGTGCCAGCAGTTCCCCGGGACAGGTTTATAGCAATCAGCCCCAGCATTTT. It yields the protein CASSSPGQVYSNQPQHF.

The V call is TRBV18, the J call TRBJ2-7, with 8 bases aligning to TRBD1. This CDR3 contains 15 residues. The germline V gene encodes CDR1 KGHSH and CDR2 LQKENI. V was clipped by 0 bases and J by 0 bases; unmatched bases: 1. CDR3 nucleotide sequence: TGTGCCAGCTCACCACCGGACAGGGCCTCCTACGAGCAGTACTTC. It translates to CASSPPDRASYEQYF.

The V and J genes are TRBV4-2 and TRBJ2-1, with TRBD1 identical over 7 bases. V dropped 8 bases and J dropped 0; count of bases not matched to a gene: 7. There are 15 residues in the CDR3. The V gene's germline CDR1 is LGHNA and CDR2 YNFKEQ. Written as DNA, the CDR3 is TGTGCCAGCGACCTCGGGGACAGCTCCTACAATGAGCAGTTCTTC. Its protein product is CASDLGDSSYNEQFF.

This clone showed up just a few times. The chain joins TRBV5-6 to TRBJ1-2; 9 bases are a match to TRBD1. Per germline, CDR1 SGHDT and CDR2 YYEEEE. The CDR3 totals 15 residues. The V and J ends lost 4 bases and 2 bases, in that order; junction bases with no gene match: 6. The CDR3 loop is CASSITGGRNYGYTF. The CDR3 DNA reads as TGTGCCAGCAGCATAACAGGGGGCCGGAACTATGGCTACACCTTC.

V usage is TRBV7-8 and J usage is TRBJ2-5; D may be TRBD2 (7 bases). CDR3 length: 16 residues. With 5 bases removed from V and 4 bases from J, the gap between germline ends came to 20 bases. Germline-derived CDR1 and CDR2 are SGHVS and FQNEAQ. The CDR3 here is CASSLRRGGRRETQYF. The CDR3 DNA reads TGTGCCAGCAGCCTACGTAGGGGGGGGCGGAGAGAGACCCAGTACTTC.

The chain has TRBV15 and TRBJ2-7; 10 positions agree with TRBD2. The germline gives CDR1 LNHNV, CDR2 YYDKDF (reference sequence). Losses at the gene ends were 1 base for V and 6 bases for J; bases not matched to a gene: 15. This CDR3 region has 18 residues. The CDR3 sequence is CATSRGLAGVFKVGEQYF. DNA for the CDR3: TGTGCCACCAGCAGAGGGCTAGCGGGAGTATTTAAGGTGGGCGAGCAGTACTTC.

This chain joins TRBV13 and TRBJ2-6, with D hard to call. V lost 0 bases and J lost 0, with 6 bases in between. The germline CDR1 and CDR2 sequences are PRHDT and FYEKMQ (reference sequence). The CDR3 consists of 16 residues. This CDR3 reads CASSLGHHSGANVLTF. The DNA for the CDR3 is TGTGCCAGCAGCTTAGGACACCACTCTGGGGCCAACGTCCTGACTTTC.

A word on this clone: Additional DNA sequences in this sample encode the identical CDR3. The chain combines TRBV27 with TRBJ1-6; TRBD1 might be the D (6 bases). The V gene's germline CDR1 is MNHEY and CDR2 SMNVEV (reference sequence). The V gene lost 3 bases and the J gene lost 8 bases, with 11 bases spanning the gap. This CDR3 has 14 amino acids. DNA of the CDR3: TGTGCCAGCAGTTTCGGGGGGGCCGATTCACCCCTCCACTTT. It is translated as CASSFGGADSPLHF.

V gene TRBV2 combines with J gene TRBJ1-2, with a possible D match to TRBD1 (5 bases). The CDR3 has 13 residues. Germline V lookup: CDR1 SNHLY, CDR2 FYNNEI. V lost 6 bases, J lost 3 bases, and 11 bases lay in between. In nucleotides, the CDR3 is TGTGCCAGCAGCAGAGGACAACACTATGGCTACACCTTC. This sequence encodes CASSRGQHYGYTF.

This clone was detected only a few times. The CDR3 is CASSILIGSGYGYTF. In DNA form, the CDR3 reads TGTGCCAGTAGTATTCTCATAGGGAGCGGCTATGGCTACACCTTC. This rearrangement joins TRBV19 to TRBJ1-2; D is undetermined. Germline V gene sequence: CDR1 LNHDA, CDR2 SQIVND (reference sequence). Trimming took 3 bases from V and 4 from J, leaving 15 bases between them. The CDR3 is 15 amino acids.

This sequence joins TRBV5-6 and TRBJ2-4; TRBD1 matches 10 bases. CDR3 size: 16 residues. The germline V gene has CDR1 SGHDT and CDR2 YYEEEE. V lost 5 bases to trimming and J lost 2 bases; unmatched junction nucleotides: 7. The DNA for the CDR3 is TGTGCCAGCAGGGGCAGGGACAGGGGCCCCAAAAACATTCAGTACTTC. Protein: CASRGRDRGPKNIQYF.

The CDR3 sequence: CASSYGRFFEQYF. DNA of the CDR3: TGTGCCAGCAGTTACGGCAGGTTTTTCGAGCAGTACTTC. This chain connects TRBV6-5 to TRBJ2-7; unclear D gene. The CDR3 has 13 amino acids. Trimming stripped 2 bases from V and 6 bases from J, with 11 bases between. Germline assignment: CDR1 MNHEY and CDR2 SVGAGI.

The chain has TRBV5-3 and TRBJ2-2; perhaps TRBD1 as D (5 bases). TRBV5-3 is classed as an ORF, of uncertain function. V lost 1 base and J 4 bases, leaving 11 bases between the germline ends. The length of the CDR3 is 15 residues. The CDR3: CARSLTGSTTGELFF. DNA of the CDR3: TGTGCCAGAAGCTTGACAGGATCCACCACCGGGGAGCTGTTTTTT.

This chain links TRBV11-1 with TRBJ2-2; 7 bases are shared with TRBD1. This CDR3 has 16 residues. The ends lost 1 base at V and 4 bases at J; junction bases unmatched: 6. Germline V gene sequence: CDR1 SGHAT, CDR2 FQDESV (reference sequence). CDR3 bases: TGTGCCAGCAGCTTAGACCGGACAGGCTTCACCGGGGAGCTGTTTTTT. Translated: CASSLDRTGFTGELFF.

The CDR3 nucleotides are TGTGCCAGCCGTCACCTGGACGGGGTCTATGGCTACACCTTC. This translates into CASRHLDGVYGYTF. The chain couples TRBV6-5 to TRBJ1-2; D is ambiguous. Per germline, CDR1 MNHEY and CDR2 SVGAGI. CDR3 length: 14 amino acids. V shed 8 bases and J shed 4 bases, with 17 bases lying between them.

This clone was counted once. This sequence joins TRBV27 and TRBJ2-5, with 9 bases matching TRBD1. Germline trimming cut 6 bases from V and 7 bases from J; bases unmatched to any gene: 12. This CDR3 has 15 amino acids. The germline gives CDR1 MNHEY, CDR2 SMNVEV (reference sequence). The CDR3 nucleotides read TGTGCCAGCAGGCCTGGGGACAGGGATGGAGGGACCCAGTACTTC. Residues: CASRPGDRDGGTQYF.

The V gene is TRBV13, the J gene TRBJ2-6; D gene uncertain. The germline V gene encodes CDR1 PRHDT and CDR2 FYEKMQ (reference sequence). This CDR3 is built from 18 residues. V was pared by 4 bases and J by 2 bases, with 18 bases between. In DNA form, the CDR3 reads TGTGCCAGCAGCTCCACGAGAGAGTGGGCTGCTGGGGCCAACGTCCTGACTTTC. As protein: CASSSTREWAAGANVLTF.

The rearrangement uses TRBV21-1 and TRBJ2-7; TRBD2 is the table's D call, not checked against the DNA. TRBV21-1 is designated a pseudogene. The CDR3 totals 16 residues. CDR3: CASSLGTSGGAYEQYF. For the CDR3, the DNA is TGTGCCAGCAGCCTCGGGACTAGCGGGGGGGCCTACGAGCAGTACTTC.

The chain uses TRBV7-3 and TRBJ1-1; no definite D call. Trimming shortened V by 0 bases and J by 4 bases, and 9 bases separated the two germline ends. Per germline, CDR1 SGHTA and CDR2 FQGTGA. The CDR3 sequence is 14 residues long. The CDR3 region is CASSLTAGSTEAFF. CDR3 sequence (DNA): TGTGCCAGCAGCTTAACGGCAGGCAGCACTGAAGCTTTCTTT.

The chain has TRBV6-1 and TRBJ1-6; 7 bases map to TRBD1. The CDR3 runs to 16 residues. V shed 3 bases, J shed 7 bases, and the junction held 9 bases outside the gene matches. From germline, CDR1 is MNHNS and CDR2 SASEGT. CDR3 in amino acids: CASSETGTGSNSPLHF. In DNA, the CDR3 is TGTGCCAGCAGTGAGACAGGGACGGGTAGCAATTCACCCCTCCACTTT.

The chain couples TRBV4-3 to TRBJ2-3; D is perhaps TRBD2 (5 bases). The germline V gene has CDR1 LGHNA and CDR2 YSLEER. CDR3 length: 18 residues. V was pared by 5 bases and J by 4 bases, with 25 bases between. In DNA form, the CDR3 reads TGCGCCAGCAGCGTATTGGTGGCGAATAGTGGGAGCGCAGATACGCAGTATTTT. Encoded protein: CASSVLVANSGSADTQYF.

This clone was seen just once. The rearrangement joins TRBV6-4 to TRBJ1-2, with 7 bases identical to TRBD1. Germline-derived CDR1 and CDR2 are MRHNA and SNTAGT. The V and J ends lost 11 bases and 0 bases, in that order; junction bases with no gene match: 9. There are 14 residues in the CDR3. CDR3 region: CAGGQLYPNYGYTF. The CDR3 bases are TGTGCCGGGGGACAGCTTTACCCTAACTATGGCTACACCTTC.

V is TRBV5-1 and J is TRBJ1-1; 9 bases agree with TRBD1. V dropped 5 bases and J dropped 10; count of bases not matched to a gene: 9. CDR3 size: 13 residues. CDR1 is SGHRS, CDR2 YFSETQ, per germline. The CDR3: CASRRDRERIAFF. In DNA, the CDR3 is TGCGCCAGCAGACGGGACAGGGAGAGAATAGCTTTCTTT.

Here the CDR3 reads CASSPVWGGDQPQHF. The CDR3 nucleotides read TGTGCCAGCAGTCCAGTTTGGGGGGGCGATCAGCCCCAGCATTTT. The chain recombines TRBV6-2 or TRBV6-3 with TRBJ1-5; weak D call: TRBD1 (6 bases). The CDR3 runs 15 residues. V lost 5 bases and J 5 bases, leaving 16 bases between the germline ends. Germline-derived CDR1 and CDR2 are MNHEY and SVGEGT.

V is TRBV9 and J is TRBJ1-2, with 10 nucleotides matching TRBD1. V shed 4 bases, J shed 0 bases, and the junction held 6 bases outside the gene matches. Germline lookup yields CDR1 SGDLS and CDR2 YYNGEE. CDR3 length: 16 amino acids. The CDR3, as DNA: TGTGCCAGCAGCACCCGACAGGGGGCGTCTAACTATGGCTACACCTTC. This sequence encodes CASSTRQGASNYGYTF.

The V and J genes are TRBV6-5 and TRBJ2-2; tentatively, D is TRBD2 (6 bases). CDR1 is MNHEY, CDR2 SVGAGI, per germline. Trimming left V 0 bases short and J 1 base short, with 6 bases between. The CDR3 spans 15 residues. CDR3 sequence (DNA): TGTGCCAGCAGTTACTCGGGGGGGAACACCGGGGAGCTGTTTTTT. It yields the protein CASSYSGGNTGELFF.